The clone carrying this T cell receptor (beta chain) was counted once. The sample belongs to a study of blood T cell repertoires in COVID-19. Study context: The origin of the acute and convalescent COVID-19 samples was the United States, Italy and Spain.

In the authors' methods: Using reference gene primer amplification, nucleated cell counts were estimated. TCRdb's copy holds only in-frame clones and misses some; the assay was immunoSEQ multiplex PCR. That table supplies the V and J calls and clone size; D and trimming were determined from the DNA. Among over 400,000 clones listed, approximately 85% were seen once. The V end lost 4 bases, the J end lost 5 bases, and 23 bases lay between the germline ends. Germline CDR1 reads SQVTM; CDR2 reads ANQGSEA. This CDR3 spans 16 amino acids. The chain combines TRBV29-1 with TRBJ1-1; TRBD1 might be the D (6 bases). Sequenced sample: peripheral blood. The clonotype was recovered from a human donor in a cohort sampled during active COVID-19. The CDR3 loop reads CSVARAGDFDRTEAFF. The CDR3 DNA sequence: TGCAGCGTTGCGCGGGCAGGGGATTTCGATAGGACTGAAGCTTTCTTT.